These 17 T cell receptor beta chains share one sample of origin, sequenced in a study of T cells expressing NK-cell markers. For each CDR3 protein, TCRdb gives one entry from its re-call of the 5' RACE reads, without DNA. This repertoire includes about 150,000 distinct CDR3 sequences. The sample taken for sequencing was blood T cells: a sorted CD56 or NKG2C T cell subset, CD4+ or CD8+ T cells, or bulk PBMC T cells (not recorded which). These receptors were taken from a woman aged 50 to 60 in good health.

The chain carries TRBV19 and TRBJ1-1; TCRdb proposes TRBD1, but this gene call is untestable without DNA. Germline V CDR1 and CDR2: LNHDA, SQIVND (reference sequence). CDR3 length: 14 residues. CDR3 sequence: CASSISWEKPEAFF.

The chain employs TRBV7-9 and TRBJ2-5; checking the TCRdb D call of TRBD1 is not possible without DNA. In germline, CDR1 is SEHNR, CDR2 FQNEAQ (reference sequence). The CDR3 is made up of 13 amino acids. The CDR3 is CASSPGHKETQYF.

This sequence joins TRBV30 and TRBJ2-3; there is no DNA to check the TCRdb D call of TRBD1. The CDR3 is 16 residues long. CDR1 is GTSNPN and CDR2 is SVGIG in the germline V gene (reference sequence). The CDR3 loop is CAWSILTDRGTDTQYF.

The V gene is TRBV14, the J gene TRBJ2-5; the D gene TCRdb calls, TRBD1, cannot be checked with no DNA. Germline values: CDR1 SGHDN, CDR2 FVKESK. The CDR3 contains 16 residues. The CDR3: CASSQFSGTDQETQYF.

J is TRBJ1-5 and V is TRBV4-2; TCRdb picks TRBD1, but there is no DNA to check that call. There are 16 residues in the CDR3. The germline gives CDR1 LGHNA, CDR2 YNFKEQ. This chain's CDR3 is CASSQVPGEVGQPQHF.

The genes are TRBV29-1 and TRBJ2-5. The length of the CDR3 is 12 residues. From germline, CDR1 is SQVTM and CDR2 ANQGSEA. Here the CDR3 reads CSEDGVQETQYF.

The chain uses TRBV6-6 and TRBJ1-5. There are 13 residues in the CDR3. The germline gives CDR1 MNHNY, CDR2 SVGAGI (reference sequence). This CDR3 reads CATQGYSNQPQHF.

The V gene is TRBV24-1, the J gene TRBJ2-3; TCRdb picks TRBD1, but there is no DNA to check that call. The germline V gene encodes CDR1 KGHDR and CDR2 SFDVKD. There are 17 residues in the CDR3. CDR3 residues: CATSDTSRQGGENEQYF.

The chain uses TRBV11-2 and TRBJ2-3; TCRdb lists TRBD2, though no DNA is available to test this call. CDR1 is SGHAT and CDR2 is FQNNGV in the germline V gene. This CDR3 contains 16 residues. CDR3 region: CASSFPGLAGTDTQYF.

This chain uses TRBV10-2 with TRBJ1-2; checking the TCRdb D call of TRBD1 is not possible without DNA. CDR1 and CDR2 from the germline V gene are WSHSY and SAAADI. CDR3 length: 17 amino acids. The CDR3 sequence is CASSSGTFPPPVHGYTF.

V gene TRBV9 combines with J gene TRBJ1-1; lacking DNA, the TRBD1 call made by TCRdb goes unchecked. The CDR3 is 14 residues long. Germline CDR1 reads SGDLS; CDR2 reads YYNGEE. CDR3: CASSVGGTGTEAFF.

This chain uses TRBV11-2 with TRBJ2-1. CDR3 length: 15 residues. Germline loops: CDR1 SGHAT, CDR2 FQNNGV. This CDR3 reads CASSLELSSYNEQFF.

The J gene is TRBJ2-1, the V gene TRBV11-1. Germline lookup yields CDR1 SGHAT and CDR2 FQDESV (reference sequence). The CDR3 has 14 residues. CDR3 region: CASRYLGALDEQFF.

V and J are TRBV24-1 and TRBJ2-2. The germline V gene has CDR1 KGHDR and CDR2 SFDVKD. The CDR3 totals 13 residues. CDR3 in amino acids: CATLQEGTGELFF.

The V gene is TRBV24-1, the J gene TRBJ1-1. Per the germline V gene, CDR1 is KGHDR and CDR2 is SFDVKD. The CDR3 is 15 residues long. CDR3: CATSDFKNGVYEAFF.

The chain carries TRBV7-9 and TRBJ2-1. Germline loops: CDR1 SEHNR, CDR2 FQNEAQ (reference sequence). This CDR3 contains 13 residues. CDR3 protein: CASRKPTSNEQFF.

The CDR3 here is CASSQDWESYEQYF. This chain joins TRBV4-1 and TRBJ2-7. The CDR3 consists of 14 residues. Looked up from germline, CDR1 is MGHRA and CDR2 is YSYEKL.